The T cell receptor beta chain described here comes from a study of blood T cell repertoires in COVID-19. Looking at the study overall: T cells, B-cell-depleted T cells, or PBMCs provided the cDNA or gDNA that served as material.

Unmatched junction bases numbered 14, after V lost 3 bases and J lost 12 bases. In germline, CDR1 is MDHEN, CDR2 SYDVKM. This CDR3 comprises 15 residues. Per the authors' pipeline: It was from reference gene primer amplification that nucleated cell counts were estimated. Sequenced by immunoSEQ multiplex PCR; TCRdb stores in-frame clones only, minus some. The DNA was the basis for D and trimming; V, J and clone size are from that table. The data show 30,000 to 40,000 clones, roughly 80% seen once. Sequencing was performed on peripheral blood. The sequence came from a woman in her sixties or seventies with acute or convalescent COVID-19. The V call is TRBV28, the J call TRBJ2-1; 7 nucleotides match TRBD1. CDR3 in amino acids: CASSFVGQLGETQFF. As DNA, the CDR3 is TGTGCCAGCAGTTTCGTGGGACAGCTGGGCGAGACGCAGTTCTTC.